The clone carrying this TCR beta chain was seen a few times. Antigen: not known. The data were taken from a study of T cell repertoires in cytomegalovirus infection. The CDR3 contains 16 residues. V lost 7 bases, J lost 2 bases, and 20 bases lay in between. Germline V gives CDR1 MDHEN, CDR2 SYDVKM. From the reads, TCRdb called clonotypes with MiXCR, one entry per CDR3 protein. The sample yields approximately 1,000,000 distinct CDR3 sequences, about a third seen once. The chain recombines TRBV28 with TRBJ2-5; a possible D gene is TRBD1 (5 bases). This clonotype originated in a human donor in good health (CMV status not recorded). Some clones in this sample may be carry-over from other donors' samples. The sequencing here drew on cultured CD8+ T cells from PBMCs, taken from culture after CMV antigen stimulation. The CDR3 sequence: CASIPTIRQKQETQYF. The CDR3 region has the DNA TGTGCCAGCATTCCCACCATACGACAGAAGCAAGAGACCCAGTACTTC.